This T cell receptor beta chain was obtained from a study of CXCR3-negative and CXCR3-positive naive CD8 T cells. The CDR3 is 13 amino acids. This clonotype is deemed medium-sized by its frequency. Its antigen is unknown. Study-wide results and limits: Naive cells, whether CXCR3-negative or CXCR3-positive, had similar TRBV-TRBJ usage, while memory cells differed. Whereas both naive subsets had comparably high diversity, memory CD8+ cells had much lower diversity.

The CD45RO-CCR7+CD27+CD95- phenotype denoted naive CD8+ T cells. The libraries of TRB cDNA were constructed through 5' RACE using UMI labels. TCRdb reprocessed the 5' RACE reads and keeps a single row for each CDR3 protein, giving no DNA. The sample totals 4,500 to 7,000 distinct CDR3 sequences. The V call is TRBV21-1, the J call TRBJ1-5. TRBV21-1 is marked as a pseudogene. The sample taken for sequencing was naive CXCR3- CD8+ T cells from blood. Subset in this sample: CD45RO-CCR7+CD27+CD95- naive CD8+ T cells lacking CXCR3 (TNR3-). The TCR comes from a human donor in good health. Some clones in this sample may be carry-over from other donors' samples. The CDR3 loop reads CARSRGNNQPQHF.